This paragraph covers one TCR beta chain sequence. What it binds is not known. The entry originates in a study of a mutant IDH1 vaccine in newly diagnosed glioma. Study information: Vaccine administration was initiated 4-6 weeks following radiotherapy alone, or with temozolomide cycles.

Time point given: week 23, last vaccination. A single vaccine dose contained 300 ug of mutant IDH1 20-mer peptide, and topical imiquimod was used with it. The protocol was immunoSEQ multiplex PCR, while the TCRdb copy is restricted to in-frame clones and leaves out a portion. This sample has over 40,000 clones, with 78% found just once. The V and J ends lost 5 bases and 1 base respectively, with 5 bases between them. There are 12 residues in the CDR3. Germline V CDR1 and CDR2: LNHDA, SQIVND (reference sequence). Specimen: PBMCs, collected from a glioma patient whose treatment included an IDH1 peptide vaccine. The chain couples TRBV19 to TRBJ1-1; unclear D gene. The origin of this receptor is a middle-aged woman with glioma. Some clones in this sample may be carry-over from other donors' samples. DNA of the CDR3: TGTGCCAGTAGTGCAGGGAACACTGAAGCTTTCTTT. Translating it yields CASSAGNTEAFF.